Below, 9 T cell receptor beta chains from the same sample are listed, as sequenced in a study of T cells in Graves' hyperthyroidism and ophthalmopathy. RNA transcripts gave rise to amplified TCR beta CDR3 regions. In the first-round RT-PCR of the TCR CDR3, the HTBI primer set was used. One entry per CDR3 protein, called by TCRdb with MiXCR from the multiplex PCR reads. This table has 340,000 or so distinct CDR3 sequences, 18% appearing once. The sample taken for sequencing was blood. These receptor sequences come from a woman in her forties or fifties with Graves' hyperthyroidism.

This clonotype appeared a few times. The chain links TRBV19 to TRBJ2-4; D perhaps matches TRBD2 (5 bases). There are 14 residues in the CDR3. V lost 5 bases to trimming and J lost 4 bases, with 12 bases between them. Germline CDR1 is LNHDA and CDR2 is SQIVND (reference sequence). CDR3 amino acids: CASSLAGGKNIQYF. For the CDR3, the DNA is TGTGCCAGTAGTCTGGCGGGCGGAAAAAACATTCAGTACTTC.

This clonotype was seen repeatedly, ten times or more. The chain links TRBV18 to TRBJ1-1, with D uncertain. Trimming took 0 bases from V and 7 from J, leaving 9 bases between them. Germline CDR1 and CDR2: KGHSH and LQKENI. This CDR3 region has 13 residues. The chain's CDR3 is CASSPPETGEAFF. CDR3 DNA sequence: TGTGCCAGCTCACCACCTGAAACGGGTGAAGCTTTCTTT.

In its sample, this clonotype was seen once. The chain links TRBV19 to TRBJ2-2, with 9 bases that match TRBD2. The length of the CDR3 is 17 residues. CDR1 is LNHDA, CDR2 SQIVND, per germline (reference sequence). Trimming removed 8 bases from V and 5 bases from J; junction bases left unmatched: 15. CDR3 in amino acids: CASYEAGGPEKTGELFF. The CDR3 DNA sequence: TGTGCCAGTTATGAGGCGGGAGGGCCGGAAAAAACCGGGGAGCTGTTTTTT.

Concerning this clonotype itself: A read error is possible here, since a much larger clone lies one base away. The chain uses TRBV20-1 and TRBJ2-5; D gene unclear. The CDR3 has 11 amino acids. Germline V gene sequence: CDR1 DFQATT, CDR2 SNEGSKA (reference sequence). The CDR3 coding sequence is TGCAGTGTCGTAGAAGGAGAGACCCATTACTTC. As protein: CSVVEGETHYF.

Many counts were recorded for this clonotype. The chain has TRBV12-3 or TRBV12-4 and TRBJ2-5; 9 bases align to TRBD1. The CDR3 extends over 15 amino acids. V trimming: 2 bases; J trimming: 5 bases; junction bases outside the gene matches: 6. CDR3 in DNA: TGTGCCAGCAGTTTATGGGACAGGGTAGGGGAGACCCAGTACTTC. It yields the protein CASSLWDRVGETQYF.

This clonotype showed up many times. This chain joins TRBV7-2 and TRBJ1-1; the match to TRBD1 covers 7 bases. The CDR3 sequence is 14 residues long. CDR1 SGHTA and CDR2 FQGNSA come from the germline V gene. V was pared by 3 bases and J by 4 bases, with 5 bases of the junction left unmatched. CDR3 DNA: TGTGCCAGCAGCTTGTCACAGGGGTTCACTGAAGCTTTCTTT. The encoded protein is CASSLSQGFTEAFF.

The CDR3 DNA reads as TGTGCCAGCAGTTTATCGTTATACGAGCAGTACTTC. Its protein product is CASSLSLYEQYF. The chain links TRBV12-3 or TRBV12-4 to TRBJ2-7; no clear D. The CDR3 totals 12 residues. The V gene lost 2 bases and the J gene lost 4 bases, with 6 bases spanning the gap.

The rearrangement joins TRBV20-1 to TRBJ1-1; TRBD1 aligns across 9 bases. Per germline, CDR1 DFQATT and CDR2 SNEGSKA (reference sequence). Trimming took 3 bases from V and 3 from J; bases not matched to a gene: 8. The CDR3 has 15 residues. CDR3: CSARSPQGADTEAFF. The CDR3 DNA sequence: TGCAGTGCTAGGTCCCCACAGGGGGCGGACACTGAAGCTTTCTTT.

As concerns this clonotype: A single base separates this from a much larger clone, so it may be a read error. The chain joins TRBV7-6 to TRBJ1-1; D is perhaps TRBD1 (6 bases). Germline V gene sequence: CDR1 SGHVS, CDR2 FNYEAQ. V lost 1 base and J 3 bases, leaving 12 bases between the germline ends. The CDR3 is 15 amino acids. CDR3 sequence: CASSLVRGLDTEAFF. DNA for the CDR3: TGTGCCAGCAGCTTAGTGCGGGGGCTGGACACTGAAGCTTTCTTT.